Listed below are T cell receptor beta chains from one sample, sequenced in a study of blood T cells in healthy people across ages. Via MiXCR, TCRdb re-called the 5' RACE reads, giving one row per CDR3 protein. The top ten clones hold 25% to 35% of a sample with hundreds of thousands of distinct CDR3 sequences, around 45% of them seen once. Sequences were obtained from blood. The source is a woman between 55 and 75 years old in good health. Each CDR3 is given with its conserved first and last residue. D genes are given only for firm matches. The size entry is marked missing in some rows and otherwise reads once, few, many or a size class.

v_call	j_call	clone_size	d_call	cdr3_nt	cdr3_aa
TRBV7-2	TRBJ1-2	.	TRBD1	TGTGCCAGCAGCTTTATACAGGGGGCGCGGGGCTACACCTTC	CASSFIQGARGYTF
TRBV7-2	TRBJ2-1	.	.	TGTACCAGCAGCCAACCGGGACCAAAGGAGCAGTTCTTC	CTSSQPGPKEQFF
TRBV20-1	TRBJ2-7	once	.	TGCAGTGCTAGAAGGTCCCCTTACGAGCAGTACTTC	CSARRSPYEQYF
TRBV5-1	TRBJ2-1	few	.	TGCGCCAGCAGCCCCGAGAATGAGCAGTTCTTC	CASSPENEQFF
TRBV3-1	TRBJ2-6	.	TRBD2	TGTGCCAGCAGCCACAGCGGGGCGACCTCTGGGGCCAACGTCCTGACTTTC	CASSHSGATSGANVLTF
TRBV7-3	TRBJ2-2	.	TRBD1	TGTGCCAGCAGAGGGGACAGGGGCTCCGTGTCCGGGGAGCTGTTTTTT	CASRGDRGSVSGELFF
TRBV2	TRBJ1-4	.	.	TGTGCCAGCTACTTCGGAGGGCTCGGTGAAAAACTGTTTTTT	CASYFGGLGEKLFF
TRBV7-2	TRBJ2-3	few	.	TGTGCCAGCAGCTTAGCGGGTAGGGTCACAGATACGCAGTATTTT	CASSLAGRVTDTQYF
TRBV5-1	TRBJ2-4	.	.	TGCGCCAGCAGCCCGAACCCCGGGCAGGGCAAAAACATTCAGTACTTC	CASSPNPGQGKNIQYF
TRBV4-2	TRBJ1-4	.	.	TGTGCCAGCAGCCAAGATCCAGGGGAGGGTGAAAAACTGTTTTTT	CASSQDPGEGEKLFF
TRBV28	TRBJ1-1	.	.	TGTGCCAGCAGCCCTTCTCGGGGCCAGACTTTTGAAGCTTTCTTT	CASSPSRGQTFEAFF
TRBV20-1	TRBJ2-3	.	.	TGCAGTGCTAGAGATCTGGGGGTCCCGGGCGGTACGCAGTATTTT	CSARDLGVPGGTQYF
TRBV7-2	TRBJ2-6	once	TRBD1	TGTGCCAGCAGCTCCGTCGGGACAGGGGGCGTAGAGGCCAACGTCCTGACTTTC	CASSSVGTGGVEANVLTF
TRBV30	TRBJ2-5	.	TRBD2	TGTGCCTGGAGTGTATCTAGCGGGAGTGGAGAGACCCAGTACTTC	CAWSVSSGSGETQYF
TRBV2	TRBJ1-2	.	TRBD1	TGTGCCAGCAGTCTCATCGACAGGGAGTATGGCTACACCTTC	CASSLIDREYGYTF
TRBV5-1	TRBJ1-1	few	.	TGCGCCAGCAGCTTGGTGGGCACTGAAGCTTTCTTT	CASSLVGTEAFF
TRBV28	TRBJ1-2	few	.	TGTGCCAGCAGTTTATCTGTCGGAGATGGCTACACCTTC	CASSLSVGDGYTF
TRBV28	TRBJ2-1	.	TRBD1	TGTGCCAGCAGTTTACGGGACAGGGCTTCCAATGAGCAGTTCTTC	CASSLRDRASNEQFF
TRBV5-1	TRBJ2-2	.	TRBD1	TGCGCCAGCAGCTTGGGGACAGGGGGTTTCACCGGGGAGCTGTTTTTT	CASSLGTGGFTGELFF
TRBV6-2/TRBV6-3	TRBJ2-1	.	TRBD2	TGTGCCAGCACCAAACGGGAGGCAGGCTACAATGAGCAGTTCTTC	CASTKREAGYNEQFF
TRBV7-9	TRBJ1-4	.	.	TGTGCCAGCAGCCGGGAGAGGGAGAATGAAAAACTGTTTTTT	CASSRERENEKLFF
TRBV4-3	TRBJ2-1	many	.	TGCGCCAGCAGCCAAGATTGGAGGAATGAGCAGTTCTTC	CASSQDWRNEQFF
TRBV29-1	TRBJ2-7	few	TRBD1	TGCAGCGTTGAAGAAGCGGGGACAGGGAGGGAATACGAGCAGTACTTC	CSVEEAGTGREYEQYF
TRBV28	TRBJ1-1	.	.	TGTGCCAGCAGTTCTAAGAACACTGAAGCTTTCTTT	CASSSKNTEAFF
TRBV5-1	TRBJ2-5	.	TRBD1	TGCGCCAGCAGCGCGACAGGGGACGGGACCCAGTACTTC	CASSATGDGTQYF
TRBV20-1	TRBJ1-2	.	TRBD1	TGCAGCGTAACACAAGGGGGCGACTATGGCTACACCTTC	CSVTQGGDYGYTF
TRBV7-7	TRBJ2-5	.	TRBD2	TGTGCCAGCAGCTCGAGACCGGGACTAGCGGGAGAAGAGACCCAGTACTTC	CASSSRPGLAGEETQYF
TRBV5-4	TRBJ1-2	few	.	TGTGCCAGCAGCTTATCGGGGAGGTATGGCTACACCTTC	CASSLSGRYGYTF
TRBV18	TRBJ2-1	many	TRBD2	TGTGCCAGCTCACCGAGCGGGAGGTCCTACAATGAGCAGTTCTTC	CASSPSGRSYNEQFF
TRBV29-1	TRBJ2-7	many	.	TGCAGCGTTGTCGGATACGAGCAGTACTTC	CSVVGYEQYF
TRBV10-3	TRBJ1-2	.	.	TGTGCCATCAGTGAGTCGGAAGGGACCTATGGCTACACCTTC	CAISESEGTYGYTF
TRBV20-1	TRBJ1-6	once	.	TGCAGTGCTCACGACTCCGGGGGGCTCTTTAATTCACCCCTCCACTTT	CSAHDSGGLFNSPLHF
TRBV20-1	TRBJ2-5	.	.	TGCAGTGCTAGAGATTCCTATAGAACAGGGCTGGAGACCCAGTACTTC	CSARDSYRTGLETQYF
TRBV4-3	TRBJ1-5	few	.	TGCGCCAGCAGCCCTCAGCATAGCAATCAGCCCCAGCATTTT	CASSPQHSNQPQHF
TRBV7-2	TRBJ2-3	.	TRBD2	TGTGCCAGCAGCCTTCCTAGCGGGCTAAGCACAGATACGCAGTATTTT	CASSLPSGLSTDTQYF
TRBV7-9	TRBJ2-7	.	.	TGTGCCAGCAGCCCCTATCTCGGTTGGGAGCAGTACTTC	CASSPYLGWEQYF